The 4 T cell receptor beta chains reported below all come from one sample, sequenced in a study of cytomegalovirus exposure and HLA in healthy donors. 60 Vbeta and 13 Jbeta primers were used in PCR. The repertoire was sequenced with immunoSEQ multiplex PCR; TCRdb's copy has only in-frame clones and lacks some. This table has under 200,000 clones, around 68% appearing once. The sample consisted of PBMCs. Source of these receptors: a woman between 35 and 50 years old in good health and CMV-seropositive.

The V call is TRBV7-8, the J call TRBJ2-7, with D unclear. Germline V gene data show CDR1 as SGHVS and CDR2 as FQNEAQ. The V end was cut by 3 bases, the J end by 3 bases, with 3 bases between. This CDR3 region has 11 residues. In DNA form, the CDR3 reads TGTGCCAGCAGCTTCCGCTACGAGCAGTACTTC. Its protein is CASSFRYEQYF.

CDR3 DNA sequence: TGCAGCGTCCATGGACAGGGCTACGAGCAGTACTTC. It is translated as CSVHGQGYEQYF. The rearrangement links TRBV29-1 to TRBJ2-7, with 8 bases aligning to TRBD1. The V and J ends lost 6 bases and 3 bases, in that order; junction bases with no gene match: 4. The CDR3 contains 12 residues. CDR1 is SQVTM and CDR2 is ANQGSEA in the germline V gene.

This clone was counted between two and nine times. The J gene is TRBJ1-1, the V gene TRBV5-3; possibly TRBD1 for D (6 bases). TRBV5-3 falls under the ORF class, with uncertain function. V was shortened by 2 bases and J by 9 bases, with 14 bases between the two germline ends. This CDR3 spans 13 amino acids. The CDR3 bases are TGTGCCAGAAGCTTTTGTCATGGACAGAAAGCTTTCTTT. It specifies CARSFCHGQKAFF.

This CDR3 is CASSVGLAGVSPEQYF. The CDR3 DNA is TGTGCCAGCAGCGTGGGACTAGCGGGAGTGTCGCCCGAGCAGTACTTC. The chain recombines TRBV9 with TRBJ2-7, with 14 bases matching TRBD2. This CDR3 is built from 16 residues. From germline, CDR1 is SGDLS and CDR2 YYNGEE. Trimming at V came to 2 bases and at J to 6 bases, leaving 7 bases not matched to a gene.